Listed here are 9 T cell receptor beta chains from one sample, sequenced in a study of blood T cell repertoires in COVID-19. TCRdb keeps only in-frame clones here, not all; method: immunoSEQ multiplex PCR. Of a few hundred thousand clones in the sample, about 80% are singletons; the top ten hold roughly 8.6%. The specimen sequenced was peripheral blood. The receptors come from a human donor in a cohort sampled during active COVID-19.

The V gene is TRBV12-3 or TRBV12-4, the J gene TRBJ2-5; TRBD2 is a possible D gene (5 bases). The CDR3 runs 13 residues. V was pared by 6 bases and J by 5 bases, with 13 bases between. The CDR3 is CASRGLPVETQYF. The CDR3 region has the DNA TGTGCCAGCAGAGGACTCCCCGTGGAGACCCAGTACTTC.

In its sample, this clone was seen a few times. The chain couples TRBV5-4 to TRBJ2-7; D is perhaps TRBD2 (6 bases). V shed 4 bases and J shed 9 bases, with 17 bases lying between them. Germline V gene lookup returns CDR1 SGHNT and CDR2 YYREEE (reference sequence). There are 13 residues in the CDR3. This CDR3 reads CASSGGPYGGQYF. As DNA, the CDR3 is TGTGCCAGCAGCGGGGGACCTTACGGGGGGCAGTACTTC. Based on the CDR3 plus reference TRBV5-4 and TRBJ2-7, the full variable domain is ETGVTQSPTHLIKTRGQQVTLRCSSQSGHNTVSWYQQALGQGPQFIFQYYREEENGRGNFPPRFSGLQFPNYSSELNVNALELDDSALYLCASSGGPYGGQYFGPGTRLTVT.

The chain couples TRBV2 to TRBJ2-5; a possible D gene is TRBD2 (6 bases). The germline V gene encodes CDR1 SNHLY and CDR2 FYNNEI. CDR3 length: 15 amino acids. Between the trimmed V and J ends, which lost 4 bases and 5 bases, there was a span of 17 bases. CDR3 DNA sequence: TGTGCCAGCAGTGTTATGGGAGGCTCCCAGGAGACCCAGTACTTC. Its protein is CASSVMGGSQETQYF.

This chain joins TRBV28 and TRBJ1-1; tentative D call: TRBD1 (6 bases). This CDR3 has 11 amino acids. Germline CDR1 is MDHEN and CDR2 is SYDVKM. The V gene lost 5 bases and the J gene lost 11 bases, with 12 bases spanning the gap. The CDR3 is CASSPGVWAFF. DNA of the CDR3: TGTGCCAGCAGTCCAGGGGTTTGGGCTTTCTTT.

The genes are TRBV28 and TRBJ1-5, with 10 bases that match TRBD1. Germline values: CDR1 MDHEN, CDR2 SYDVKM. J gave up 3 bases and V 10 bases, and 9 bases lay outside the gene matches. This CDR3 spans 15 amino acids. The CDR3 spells CATRWTGGLNQPQHF. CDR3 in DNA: TGTGCCACTAGATGGACAGGGGGGCTCAATCAGCCCCAGCATTTT.

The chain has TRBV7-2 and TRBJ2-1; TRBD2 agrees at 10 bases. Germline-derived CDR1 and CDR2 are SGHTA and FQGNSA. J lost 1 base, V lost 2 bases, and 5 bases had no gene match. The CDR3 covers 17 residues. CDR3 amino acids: CASSLPTSGMSYNEQFF. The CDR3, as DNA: TGTGCCAGCAGCTTACCAACTAGCGGGATGTCCTACAATGAGCAGTTCTTC.

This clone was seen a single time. The CDR3, as DNA: TGTGCTAGTGGTTTGGACGAAAGGACAGGCGGCACAGATACGCAGTATTTT. Protein product: CASGLDERTGGTDTQYF. The chain employs TRBV12-5 and TRBJ2-3; 7 nucleotides agree with TRBD1. The CDR3 spans 17 residues. Germline CDR1 is LGHNT and CDR2 is FRNRAP. With V trimmed by 1 base and J by 1 base, 8 bases remained unmatched.

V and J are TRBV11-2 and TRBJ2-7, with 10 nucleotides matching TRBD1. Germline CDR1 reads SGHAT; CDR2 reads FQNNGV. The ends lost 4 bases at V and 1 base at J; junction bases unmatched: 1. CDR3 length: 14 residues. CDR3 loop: CASSWGQGSYEQYF. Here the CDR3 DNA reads TGTGCCAGCAGCTGGGGACAGGGGTCCTACGAGCAGTACTTC.

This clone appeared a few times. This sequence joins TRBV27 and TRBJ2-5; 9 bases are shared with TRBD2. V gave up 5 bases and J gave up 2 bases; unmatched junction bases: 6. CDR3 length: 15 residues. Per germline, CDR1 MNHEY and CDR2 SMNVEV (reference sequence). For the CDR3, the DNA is TGTGCCAGCAGTCCCGAGCGGGGGGTACAAGAGACCCAGTACTTC. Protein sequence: CASSPERGVQETQYF.